This TCR beta chain came from a study of OX40 agonist ivuxolimab in advanced cancers. V shed 8 bases and J shed 2 bases, with 5 bases lying between them. The CDR3 is 11 amino acids. CDR1 MDHEN and CDR2 SYDVKM come from the germline V gene. The data were produced by immunoSEQ multiplex PCR, yet TCRdb's version contains in-frame clones alone and is incomplete. The sample contains just under 85,000 clones, approximately 84% of which appear only once. The clonotype was recovered from an adult with an advanced solid tumor such as melanoma, head and neck, liver or kidney cancer. The sequencing used CD4+ or CD8+ T cells sorted from blood, collected in a trial of the OX40 agonist ivuxolimab. V gene TRBV28 combines with J gene TRBJ2-3; the D is unclear. The CDR3 bases are TGTGCCAGCGGGAACACAGATACGCAGTATTTT. Its translation is CASGNTDTQYF. Full variable domain (outside the CDR3, taken from reference TRBV28 and TRBJ2-3): DVKVTQSSRYLVKRTGEKVFLECVQDMDHENMFWYRQDPGLGLRLIYFSYDVKMKEKGDIPEGYSVSREKKERFSLILESASTNQTSMYLCASGNTDTQYFGPGTRLTVL.